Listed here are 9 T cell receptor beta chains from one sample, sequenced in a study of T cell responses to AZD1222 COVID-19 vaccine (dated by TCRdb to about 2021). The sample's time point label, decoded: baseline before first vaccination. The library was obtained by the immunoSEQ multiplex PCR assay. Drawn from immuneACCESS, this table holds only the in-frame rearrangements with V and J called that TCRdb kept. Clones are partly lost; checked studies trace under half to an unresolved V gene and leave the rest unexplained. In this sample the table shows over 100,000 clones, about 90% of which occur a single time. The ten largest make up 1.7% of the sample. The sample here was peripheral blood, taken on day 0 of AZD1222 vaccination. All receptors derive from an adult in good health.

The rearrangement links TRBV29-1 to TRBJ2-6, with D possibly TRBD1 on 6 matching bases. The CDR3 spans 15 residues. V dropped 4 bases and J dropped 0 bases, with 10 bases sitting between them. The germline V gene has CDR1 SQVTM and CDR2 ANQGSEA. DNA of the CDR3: TGCAGCGTTGCTCAGGGGCCCTCTGGGGCCAACGTCCTGACTTTC. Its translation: CSVAQGPSGANVLTF.

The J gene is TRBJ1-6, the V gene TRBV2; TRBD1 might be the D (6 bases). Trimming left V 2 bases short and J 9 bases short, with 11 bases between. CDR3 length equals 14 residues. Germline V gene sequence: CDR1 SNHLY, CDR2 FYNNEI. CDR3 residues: CASSERDNGSPLHF. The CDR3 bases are TGTGCCAGCAGTGAACGGGACAATGGTTCACCCCTCCACTTT. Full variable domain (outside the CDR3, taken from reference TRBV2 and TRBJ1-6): EPEVTQTPSHQVTQMGQEVILRCVPISNHLYFYWYRQILGQKVEFLVSFYNNEISEKSEIFDDQFSVERPDGSNFTLKIRSTKLEDSAMYFCASSERDNGSPLHFGNGTRLTVT.

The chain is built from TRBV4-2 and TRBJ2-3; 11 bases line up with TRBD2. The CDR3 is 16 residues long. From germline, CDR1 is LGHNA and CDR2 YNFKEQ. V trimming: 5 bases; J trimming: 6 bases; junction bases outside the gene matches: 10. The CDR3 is CASSSSSGGPADTQYF. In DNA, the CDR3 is TGTGCCAGCAGCAGCTCTAGCGGGGGGCCAGCGGATACGCAGTATTTT.

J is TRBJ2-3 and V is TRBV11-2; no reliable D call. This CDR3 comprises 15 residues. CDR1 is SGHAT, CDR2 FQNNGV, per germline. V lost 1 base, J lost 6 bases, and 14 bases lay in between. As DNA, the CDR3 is TGTGCCAGCAGCTTAGCGGGCATAAGTGGGGATACGCAGTATTTT. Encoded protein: CASSLAGISGDTQYF.

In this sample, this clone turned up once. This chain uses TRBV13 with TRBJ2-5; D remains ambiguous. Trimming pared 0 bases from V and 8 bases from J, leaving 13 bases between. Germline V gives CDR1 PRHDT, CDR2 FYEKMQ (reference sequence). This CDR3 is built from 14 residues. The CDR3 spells CASSLGYAGDTQYF. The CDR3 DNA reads TGTGCCAGCAGCTTAGGTTATGCCGGAGATACCCAGTACTTC.

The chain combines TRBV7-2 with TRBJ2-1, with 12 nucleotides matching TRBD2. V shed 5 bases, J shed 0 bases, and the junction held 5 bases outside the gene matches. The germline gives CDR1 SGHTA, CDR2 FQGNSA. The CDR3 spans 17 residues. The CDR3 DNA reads TGTGCCAGCAGCATTGGGACTAGCGGGTTCTCCTACAATGAGCAGTTCTTC. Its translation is CASSIGTSGFSYNEQFF.

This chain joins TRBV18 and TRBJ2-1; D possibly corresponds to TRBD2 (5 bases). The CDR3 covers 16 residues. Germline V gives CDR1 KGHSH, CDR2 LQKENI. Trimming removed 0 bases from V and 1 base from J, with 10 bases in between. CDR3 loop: CASSPPTGESYNEQFF. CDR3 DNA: TGTGCCAGCTCACCACCTACCGGGGAATCCTACAATGAGCAGTTCTTC.

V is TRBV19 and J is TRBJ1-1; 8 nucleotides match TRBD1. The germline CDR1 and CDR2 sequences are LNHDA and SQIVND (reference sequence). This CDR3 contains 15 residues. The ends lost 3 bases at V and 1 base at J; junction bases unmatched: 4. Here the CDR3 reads CASSIRDRPNTEAFF. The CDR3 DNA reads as TGTGCCAGTAGTATTCGGGACAGGCCGAACACTGAAGCTTTCTTT. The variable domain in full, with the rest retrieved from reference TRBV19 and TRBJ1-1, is DGGITQSPKYLFRKEGQNVTLSCEQNLNHDAMYWYRQDPGQGLRLIYYSQIVNDFQKGDIAEGYSVSREKKESFPLTVTSAQKNPTAFYLCASSIRDRPNTEAFFGQGTRLTVV.

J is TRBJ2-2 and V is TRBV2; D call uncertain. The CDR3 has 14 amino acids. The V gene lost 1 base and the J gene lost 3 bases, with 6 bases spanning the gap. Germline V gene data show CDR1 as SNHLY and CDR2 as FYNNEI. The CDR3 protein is CASSEGADTGELFF. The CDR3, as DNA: TGTGCCAGCAGTGAAGGGGCTGACACCGGGGAGCTGTTTTTT.